This T cell receptor beta chain was retrieved from a study of blood T cell repertoires in COVID-19. Overall study: Sites across the United States, Italy and Spain contributed samples from acute and convalescent COVID-19. T cells, B-cell-depleted T cells, or PBMCs provided the cDNA or gDNA that served as material.

Methods used by the authors: For nucleated cells, counts were estimated from reference gene primer amplification. Sequencing was performed with immunoSEQ multiplex PCR; in TCRdb, only in-frame clones are kept and a portion is missing. For V, J and clone size, that table is used; D and trimming come from the DNA. The sample consists of around 97,000 clones, about 90% of them appearing once. Only one count was recorded for this clone. The TCR was taken from a human donor in a cohort sampled during active COVID-19. The sample was peripheral blood.

The CDR3 region is CASRLTGPNTEAFF. CDR3 sequence (DNA): TGTGCCAGTAGGCTGACAGGGCCGAACACTGAAGCTTTCTTT. The chain links TRBV19 to TRBJ1-1; TRBD1 agrees at 7 bases. CDR1 LNHDA and CDR2 SQIVND come from the germline V gene (reference sequence). The junction had 5 bases not matched to a gene; V was cut back by 6 bases and J by 1 base. The CDR3 is made up of 14 amino acids.